The clone carrying this TCR beta chain was counted between two and nine times. The sample belongs to a study of blood T cell repertoires in COVID-19. Germline loops: CDR1 ENHRY, CDR2 SYGVKD. The V and J ends lost 0 bases and 2 bases respectively, with 15 bases between them. There are 17 residues in the CDR3. Only in-frame clones appear in the TCRdb table, and some are missing; sequencing was by immunoSEQ multiplex PCR. The table includes roughly 380,000 clones, 88% detected once. A PCR-confirmed or clinician-diagnosed COVID-19 case had contacted exposed participants within 2 weeks of entry. This sequence joins TRBV10-3 and TRBJ2-3, with D perhaps TRBD2 (6 bases). Sequenced: PBMCs or T cells enriched from blood (not recorded which). This TCR was recovered from a woman in her 30s who had been exposed to COVID-19. The CDR3 sequence: CAISESNGRASTDTQYF. The CDR3 bases are TGTGCCATCAGTGAGTCGAACGGGAGAGCCTCCACAGATACGCAGTATTTT.